The next 21 T cell receptor beta chains were all read from a single sample in a study of Ad26.COV2.S vaccination and SARS-CoV-2 variants (dated by TCRdb to about 2021). The label giving this sample's treatment or condition can be read as: approximately 18 received Ad26.COV2.S at low or high dose, single or two shots; roughly five received placebo; per-sample allocation not given. Repertoires of vaccine and placebo recipients were sequenced from samples collected on day 63 after the first injection. Library construction relied on the immunoSEQ multiplex PCR assay. TCRdb's version of the immuneACCESS table is confined to in-frame rearrangements and falls short of the full clone set. An unresolved V gene accounts for under half of the shortfall where checked; the remainder is of unknown origin. The sample data list around 300,000 clones, and approximately 86% of these were observed just once. About 10% of the sample comes from the top ten.

The sequences come from peripheral blood, collected in a trial of Ad26.COV2.S vaccine versus placebo. These receptors came from a person aged 18-65 years who received the Ad26.COV2.S COVID-19 vaccine or a placebo.

Concerning this clone itself: This sample also contains other DNA sequences that code for the same CDR3. This chain connects TRBV24-1 to TRBJ2-2; D is unclear. V gave up 1 base and J gave up 4 bases, with 6 bases separating them. This CDR3 has 14 amino acids. The germline V gene encodes CDR1 KGHDR and CDR2 SFDVKD. This CDR3 reads CATSDFGVTGELFF. Written as DNA, the CDR3 is TGTGCCACCAGTGATTTCGGAGTCACCGGGGAGCTGTTTTTT.

The chain joins TRBV7-2 to TRBJ2-7; 7 bases are a match to TRBD2. The germline CDR1 and CDR2 sequences are SGHTA and FQGNSA. CDR3 size: 17 residues. Germline trimming cut 4 bases from V and 1 base from J; bases unmatched to any gene: 13. In DNA, the CDR3 is TGTGCCAGCAGCTCCCGACTAGCCCTAGCGGATTCCTACGAGCAGTACTTC. Protein: CASSSRLALADSYEQYF.

On this clone itself: Other DNA sequences in the sample encode the same CDR3. In nucleotides, the CDR3 is TGCGCCAGCAGCGGGGGCAGGGGGCCGAGTGAGCAGTACTTC. Its translation: CASSGGRGPSEQYF. J is TRBJ2-7 and V is TRBV5-1; 8 bases are shared with TRBD1. Germline V gene lookup returns CDR1 SGHRS and CDR2 YFSETQ. This CDR3 has 14 amino acids. Trimming at V came to 4 bases and at J to 7 bases, leaving 10 bases not matched to a gene. The full variable domain, rest sourced from reference TRBV5-1 and TRBJ2-7, is KAGVTQTPRYLIKTRGQQVTLSCSPISGHRSVSWYQQTPGQGLQFLFEYFSETQRNKGNFPGRFSGRQFSNSRSEMNVSTLELGDSALYLCASSGGRGPSEQYFGPGTRLTVT.

This chain joins TRBV25-1 and TRBJ1-6; the D is unclear. Deletions cut 8 bases from V and 5 bases from J, with 13 bases between. This CDR3 region has 14 residues. In germline, CDR1 is MGHDK, CDR2 SYGVNS. The CDR3: CASLEDGNNSPLHF. For the CDR3, the DNA is TGTGCCAGCCTCGAGGACGGGAATAATTCACCCCTCCACTTT.

The genes are TRBV18 and TRBJ1-5, with D possibly being TRBD1 (6 bases). CDR1 KGHSH and CDR2 LQKENI come from the germline V gene. Trimming took 1 base from V and 5 from J, leaving 12 bases between them. This CDR3 has 15 amino acids. The CDR3 DNA is TGTGCCAGCTCACCACAGGCGGGGGCGTATCAGCCCCAGCATTTT. Translated, it gives CASSPQAGAYQPQHF.

CDR3 protein: CASGGGGVIETQYF. The CDR3 DNA follows: TGTGCCAGCGGCGGCGGGGGGGTTATAGAGACCCAGTACTTC. The chain carries TRBV7-2 and TRBJ2-5, with 9 bases that match TRBD2. The CDR3 contains 14 residues. J lost 4 bases, V lost 8 bases, and 8 bases had no gene match. Germline V CDR1 and CDR2: SGHTA, FQGNSA.

This chain links TRBV4-3 with TRBJ2-3; D is possibly TRBD2 (6 bases). The V end lost 0 bases, the J end lost 6 bases, and 10 bases lay between the germline ends. The germline V gene encodes CDR1 LGHNA and CDR2 YSLEER. This CDR3 region has 14 residues. The CDR3 here is CASSQELASDTQYF. DNA for the CDR3: TGCGCCAGCAGCCAAGAACTAGCTAGCGATACGCAGTATTTT.

The chain joins TRBV28 to TRBJ1-2, with 9 bases fitting TRBD1. CDR1 MDHEN and CDR2 SYDVKM come from the germline V gene. Unmatched junction bases numbered 5, after V lost 5 bases and J lost 4 bases. The CDR3 extends over 14 amino acids. The DNA of the CDR3 is TGTGCCAGCAGTCCGGGACAGGGAGCCTATGGCTACACCTTC. It encodes CASSPGQGAYGYTF.

The genes are TRBV2 and TRBJ1-5; TRBD1 agrees at 10 bases. This CDR3 spans 17 amino acids. Germline CDR1 reads SNHLY; CDR2 reads FYNNEI. The junction had 12 bases not matched to a gene; V was cut back by 3 bases and J by 7 bases. The CDR3 DNA is TGTGCCAGCAGTGACAAGACAGGGGGCCCGAGCCTGCAGCCCCAGCATTTT. Amino acids: CASSDKTGGPSLQPQHF.

The V call is TRBV10-3, the J call TRBJ2-6; D is unresolved. This CDR3 region has 16 residues. Trimming stripped 6 bases from V and 0 bases from J, with 12 bases between. From germline, CDR1 is ENHRY and CDR2 SYGVKD. DNA for the CDR3: TGTGCCATCAGCCCCGTACACCTCTCTGGGGCCAACGTCCTGACTTTC. Encoded protein: CAISPVHLSGANVLTF.

The chain combines TRBV28 with TRBJ1-1; 7 bases match TRBD1. Losses at the gene ends were 5 bases for V and 1 base for J; bases not matched to a gene: 7. This CDR3 region has 15 residues. The germline CDR1 and CDR2 sequences are MDHEN and SYDVKM. CDR3 nucleotides: TGTGCCAGCAGTCCCTGGACAGGCAAGAACACTGAAGCTTTCTTT. Amino acids: CASSPWTGKNTEAFF.

V and J are TRBV5-1 and TRBJ2-5, with D possibly matching TRBD1 (6 bases). The CDR3 has 16 residues. CDR1 SGHRS and CDR2 YFSETQ come from the germline V gene. Trimming pared 0 bases from V and 3 bases from J, leaving 15 bases between. The CDR3 reads CASSLVHGQKEETQYF. CDR3 bases: TGCGCCAGCAGCTTGGTTCATGGACAGAAAGAAGAGACCCAGTACTTC. The entire variable domain, with the rest obtained from reference TRBV5-1 and TRBJ2-5, is as follows: KAGVTQTPRYLIKTRGQQVTLSCSPISGHRSVSWYQQTPGQGLQFLFEYFSETQRNKGNFPGRFSGRQFSNSRSEMNVSTLELGDSALYLCASSLVHGQKEETQYFGPGTRLLVL.

The rearrangement uses TRBV28 and TRBJ2-5; no firm D call. This CDR3 is built from 14 residues. Looked up from germline, CDR1 is MDHEN and CDR2 is SYDVKM. The ends were cut back, 7 bases at V and 2 bases at J, with 14 bases in the middle. The CDR3 sequence: CASTLAGSQETQYF. CDR3 bases: TGTGCCAGCACCCTGGCAGGCAGTCAAGAGACCCAGTACTTC. The variable domain in full, with the rest retrieved from reference TRBV28 and TRBJ2-5, is DVKVTQSSRYLVKRTGEKVFLECVQDMDHENMFWYRQDPGLGLRLIYFSYDVKMKEKGDIPEGYSVSREKKERFSLILESASTNQTSMYLCASTLAGSQETQYFGPGTRLLVL.

V gene TRBV7-2 combines with J gene TRBJ2-3; 7 bases fit TRBD1. Germline-derived CDR1 and CDR2 are SGHTA and FQGNSA. This CDR3 comprises 16 residues. The V gene end was trimmed by 2 bases and the J gene end by 0 bases; junction bases not matched to a gene: 5. The CDR3 region has the DNA TGTGCCAGCAGCTTACAGACAGGGCTTAGCACAGATACGCAGTATTTT. This sequence encodes CASSLQTGLSTDTQYF.

The rearrangement joins TRBV27 to TRBJ1-5, with 8 bases identical to TRBD1. CDR1 is MNHEY, CDR2 SMNVEV, per germline (reference sequence). This CDR3 is 14 amino acids long. V was clipped by 3 bases and J by 5 bases; unmatched bases: 3. The CDR3 coding sequence is TGTGCCAGCAGTTTGACAGGGGCAGATCAGCCCCAGCATTTT. Protein: CASSLTGADQPQHF.

The chain has TRBV7-9 and TRBJ1-2; D is possibly TRBD1 (6 bases). V was pared by 5 bases and J by 6 bases, with 10 bases between. The CDR3 extends over 12 amino acids. Germline CDR1 reads SEHNR; CDR2 reads FQNEAQ (reference sequence). The CDR3 loop reads CASSHTGNGYTF. The CDR3 nucleotides read TGTGCCAGCAGCCATACAGGGAATGGCTACACCTTC.

The V and J genes are TRBV14 and TRBJ2-2; D is uncertain. CDR3 length equals 14 residues. CDR1 is SGHDN and CDR2 is FVKESK in the germline V gene. V lost 6 bases and J 2 bases, leaving 10 bases between the germline ends. In DNA form, the CDR3 reads TGTGCCAGCAGTGCCAGCTACAACACCGGGGAGCTGTTTTTT. Amino acids: CASSASYNTGELFF.

The J gene is TRBJ2-7, the V gene TRBV5-1; 11 bases align to TRBD2. This CDR3 region has 14 residues. CDR1 is SGHRS, CDR2 YFSETQ, per germline. V lost 0 bases to trimming and J lost 6 bases; unmatched junction nucleotides: 2. The CDR3 loop reads CASSLVLAGGEQYF. CDR3 coding DNA: TGCGCCAGCAGCTTGGTTCTAGCGGGAGGCGAGCAGTACTTC.

The chain carries TRBV5-1 and TRBJ1-2, with a weak D call TRBD1 (5 bases). Germline CDR1 and CDR2: SGHRS and YFSETQ. This CDR3 spans 14 amino acids. Trimming removed 2 bases from V and 4 bases from J, with 12 bases in between. The CDR3 DNA reads as TGCGCCAGCAGCTTTTCCGGGACCCGCTATGGCTACACCTTC. Translation gives CASSFSGTRYGYTF.

The rearrangement uses TRBV5-4 and TRBJ2-7; 7 nucleotides match TRBD1. CDR3 length: 14 amino acids. V gave up 6 bases and J gave up 6 bases; unmatched junction bases: 12. Germline V gene sequence: CDR1 SGHNT, CDR2 YYREEE (reference sequence). This chain's CDR3 is CASNTTGVAGEQYF. The CDR3 coding sequence is TGTGCCAGCAATACTACAGGGGTGGCTGGCGAGCAGTACTTC. The whole variable domain, filled in from reference TRBV5-4 and TRBJ2-7, reads ETGVTQSPTHLIKTRGQQVTLRCSSQSGHNTVSWYQQALGQGPQFIFQYYREEENGRGNFPPRFSGLQFPNYSSELNVNALELDDSALYLCASNTTGVAGEQYFGPGTRLTVT.

The rearrangement uses TRBV19 and TRBJ2-3; 15 bases align to TRBD2. V shed 3 bases, J shed 6 bases, and the junction held 7 bases outside the gene matches. CDR3 length equals 17 residues. From germline, CDR1 is LNHDA and CDR2 SQIVND (reference sequence). CDR3: CASSIPGLAGGADTQYF. The CDR3 DNA reads TGTGCCAGTAGTATCCCGGGACTAGCGGGGGGAGCGGATACGCAGTATTTT. Filled out from reference TRBV19 and TRBJ2-3, the complete variable domain reads DGGITQSPKYLFRKEGQNVTLSCEQNLNHDAMYWYRQDPGQGLRLIYYSQIVNDFQKGDIAEGYSVSREKKESFPLTVTSAQKNPTAFYLCASSIPGLAGGADTQYFGPGTRLTVL.